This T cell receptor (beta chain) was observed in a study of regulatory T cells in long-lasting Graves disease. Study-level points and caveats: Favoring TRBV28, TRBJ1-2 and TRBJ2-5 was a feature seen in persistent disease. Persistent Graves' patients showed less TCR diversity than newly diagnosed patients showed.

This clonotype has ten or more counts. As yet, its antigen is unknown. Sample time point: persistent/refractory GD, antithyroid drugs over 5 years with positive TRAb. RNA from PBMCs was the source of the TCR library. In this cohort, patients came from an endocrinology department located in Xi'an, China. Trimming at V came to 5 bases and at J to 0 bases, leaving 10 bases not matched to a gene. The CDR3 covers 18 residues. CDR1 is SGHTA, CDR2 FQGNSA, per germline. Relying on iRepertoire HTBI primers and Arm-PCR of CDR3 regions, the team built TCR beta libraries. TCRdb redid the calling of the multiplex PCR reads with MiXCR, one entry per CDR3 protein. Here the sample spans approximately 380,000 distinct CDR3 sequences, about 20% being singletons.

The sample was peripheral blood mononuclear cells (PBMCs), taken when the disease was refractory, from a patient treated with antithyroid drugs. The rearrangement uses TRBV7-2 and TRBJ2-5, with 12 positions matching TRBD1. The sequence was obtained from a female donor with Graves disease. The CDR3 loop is CASSRRDRGRPNQETQYF. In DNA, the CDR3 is TGTGCCAGCAGCCGCCGGGACAGGGGGCGACCAAACCAAGAGACCCAGTACTTC.